This T cell receptor beta chain was documented in a study of T cell responses to AZD1222 COVID-19 vaccine. Study results and limitations: When two AZD1222 doses had been given, Spike-specific TCR breadth and depth rose.

There are 14 residues in the CDR3. Trimming took 5 bases from V and 4 from J, leaving 13 bases between them. CDR1 ENHRY and CDR2 SYGVKD come from the germline V gene. Here immunoSEQ multiplex PCR was the method, and the copy in TCRdb shows in-frame clones only, minus some. The data hold roughly 150,000 clones, with roughly nine tenths observed a single time. This clone was seen a few times. Its antigen is as yet unknown. The source of this sequence is an adult who received the AZD1222 COVID-19 vaccine. The chain joins TRBV10-3 to TRBJ2-3; D is perhaps TRBD2 (5 bases). The specimen was peripheral blood, collected 28 days after the second AZD1222 dose. CDR3 amino acids: CAISRDPPPDTQYF. CDR3 DNA: TGTGCCATCAGTCGGGATCCTCCTCCAGATACGCAGTATTTT.